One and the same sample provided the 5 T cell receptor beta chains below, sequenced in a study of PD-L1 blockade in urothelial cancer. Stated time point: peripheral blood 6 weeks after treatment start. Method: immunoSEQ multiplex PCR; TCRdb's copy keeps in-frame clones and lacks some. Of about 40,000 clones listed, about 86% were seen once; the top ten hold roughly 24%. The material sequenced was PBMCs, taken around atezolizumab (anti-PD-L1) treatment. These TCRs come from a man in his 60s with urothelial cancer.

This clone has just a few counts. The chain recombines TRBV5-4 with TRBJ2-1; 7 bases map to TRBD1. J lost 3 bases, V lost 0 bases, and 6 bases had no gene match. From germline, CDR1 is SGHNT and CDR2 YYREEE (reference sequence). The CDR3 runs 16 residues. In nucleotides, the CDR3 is TGTGCCAGCAGCTTGGCCGGGACAGCGAACTACAATGAGCAGTTCTTC. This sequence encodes CASSLAGTANYNEQFF.

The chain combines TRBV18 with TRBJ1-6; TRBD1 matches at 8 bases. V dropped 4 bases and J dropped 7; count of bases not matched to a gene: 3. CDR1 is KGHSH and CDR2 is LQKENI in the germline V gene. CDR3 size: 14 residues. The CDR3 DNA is TGTGCCAGCTCACTGGACAGGGTCAATTCACCCCTCCACTTT. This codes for CASSLDRVNSPLHF.

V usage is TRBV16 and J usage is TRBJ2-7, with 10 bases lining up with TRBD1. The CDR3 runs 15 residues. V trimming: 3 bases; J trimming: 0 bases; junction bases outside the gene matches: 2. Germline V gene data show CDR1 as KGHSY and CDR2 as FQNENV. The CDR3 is CASSHRQGASYEQYF. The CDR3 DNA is TGTGCCAGCAGCCATCGACAGGGGGCCTCCTACGAGCAGTACTTC.

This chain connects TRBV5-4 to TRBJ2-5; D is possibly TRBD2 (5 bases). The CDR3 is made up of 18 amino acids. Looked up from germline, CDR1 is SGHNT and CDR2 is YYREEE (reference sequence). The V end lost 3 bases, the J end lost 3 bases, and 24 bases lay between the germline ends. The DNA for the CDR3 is TGTGCCAGCAGCTCCGCCTCCTCAGGAGGATTAGGTAAAGAGACCCAGTACTTC. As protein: CASSSASSGGLGKETQYF.

This chain's CDR3 is CASSEAGTGQGPGYTF. The CDR3, as DNA: TGTGCCAGCAGTGAAGCGGGGACGGGACAGGGGCCCGGCTACACCTTC. The chain employs TRBV2 and TRBJ1-2; 10 bases match TRBD1. The CDR3 has 16 amino acids. The trim removed 0 bases at V and 8 bases at J, leaving 9 bases unmatched. Germline loops: CDR1 SNHLY, CDR2 FYNNEI.